A single sample is the source of the 10 T cell receptor beta chains below, sequenced in a study of molecular identifiers for immune sequencing clone quantification. TCRdb redid the calling of the PCR reads with MiXCR, one entry per CDR3 protein. The sample has 50,000 or so distinct CDR3 sequences; about 25% are singletons. Sequenced: naive CD8+ T cells from blood, with Jurkat cell RNA spiked in. As for subset: FACS-sorted CD8+CD4-CCR7+CD45RA+ naive T cells. The receptors derive from a human donor in good health. Some libraries in this study had Jurkat cell RNA spiked in.

This clonotype occurred many times. The chain joins TRBV7-6 to TRBJ2-7; weak D call: TRBD1 (5 bases). The germline V gene encodes CDR1 SGHVS and CDR2 FNYEAQ. This CDR3 is built from 12 residues. V was trimmed by 5 bases and J by 4 bases, leaving 9 bases between them. The CDR3 reads CASSPTGYEQYF. The DNA for the CDR3 is TGTGCCAGCAGCCCCACAGGTTACGAGCAGTACTTC.

This clonotype was detected ten times or more. The rearrangement joins TRBV7-9 to TRBJ2-2; no definite D call. Trimming stripped 4 bases from V and 3 bases from J, with 12 bases between. The CDR3 extends over 15 amino acids. Germline CDR1 and CDR2: SEHNR and FQNEAQ (reference sequence). The CDR3 spells CASSSHGADTGELFF. For the CDR3, the DNA is TGTGCCAGCAGCTCCCACGGCGCGGACACCGGGGAGCTGTTTTTT.

On this clonotype itself: A much bigger clone sits one base away, suggesting this may be a read error. The chain carries TRBV2 and TRBJ1-1; D ambiguous. Germline lookup yields CDR1 SNHLY and CDR2 FYNNEI. CDR3 length: 13 amino acids. The CDR3 nucleotides are TGTACCAGCAGACCCGACCTGAACACTGAAGCTTTCTTT. Its protein product is CTSRPDLNTEAFF. The full variable domain, its missing parts supplied by reference TRBV2 and TRBJ1-1, is EPEVTQTPSHQVTQMGQEVILRCVPISNHLYFYWYRQILGQKVEFLVSFYNNEISEKSEIFDDQFSVERPDGSNFTLKIRSTKLEDSAMYFCTSRPDLNTEAFFGQGTRLTVV.

This clonotype was found many times. The chain joins TRBV12-3 or TRBV12-4 to TRBJ2-5; 10 nucleotides align to TRBD1. V lost 1 base, J lost 4 bases, and 6 bases stayed unmatched. This CDR3 contains 16 residues. The CDR3 DNA follows: TGTGCCAGCAGTTTAGTGGGACAGGGGACGGGAGAGACCCAGTACTTC. Translating it yields CASSLVGQGTGETQYF.

Many counts were recorded for this clonotype. One junction end disagrees with the germline gene, perhaps due to a read error. The chain links TRBV5-1 to TRBJ2-3, with unresolved D. Germline loops: CDR1 SGHRS, CDR2 YFSETQ. CDR3 length equals 11 residues. The CDR3 is CASSYTDTQYF. CDR3 DNA: TGTGCCAGCAGTTACACAGATACGCAGTATTTT.

This clonotype was counted many times. The gene calls are TRBV30 and TRBJ2-3; possible D gene TRBD2, 5 bases. The CDR3 runs to 11 residues. CDR1 is GTSNPN, CDR2 SVGIG, per germline (reference sequence). The DNA for the CDR3 is TGTGCATGGGAGCCCACAGATACGCAGTATTTT. Residues: CAWEPTDTQYF.

This clonotype has just a few counts. The rearrangement links TRBV25-1 to TRBJ2-1; 8 bases match TRBD1. Germline V gene data show CDR1 as MGHDK and CDR2 as SYGVNS. This CDR3 contains 15 residues. The junction had 5 bases not matched to a gene; V was cut back by 1 base and J by 6 bases. CDR3 sequence (DNA): TGTGCCAGCAGTGAATTGAGACAGGGGCCCAATGAGCAGTTCTTC. Translated: CASSELRQGPNEQFF.

This clonotype appeared a few times. The chain links TRBV6-5 to TRBJ1-2, with 9 bases matching TRBD1. This CDR3 contains 13 residues. CDR1 and CDR2 (germline): MNHEY, SVGAGI. V lost 2 bases, J lost 6 bases, and 1 base stayed unmatched. The CDR3 region is CASSYRTGDGYTF. The CDR3 DNA reads TGTGCCAGCAGTTACCGGACAGGGGATGGCTACACCTTC.

This clonotype was seen repeatedly, ten times or more. This chain joins TRBV6-5 and TRBJ1-1; a possible D gene is TRBD1 (5 bases). The CDR3 extends over 16 amino acids. Trimming took 6 bases from V and 5 from J, leaving 22 bases between them. In germline, CDR1 is MNHEY, CDR2 SVGAGI. The CDR3, as DNA: TGTGCCAGCAGCGTCGAGGTGGGGGTGGTGAGGACTGAAGCTTTCTTT. Its protein is CASSVEVGVVRTEAFF.

The rearrangement links TRBV9 to TRBJ2-5; TRBD1 matches at 9 bases. V lost 4 bases, J lost 5 bases, and 9 bases stayed unmatched. Germline values: CDR1 SGDLS, CDR2 YYNGEE. CDR3 length equals 15 residues. DNA for the CDR3: TGTGCCAGCAGCAAGCGGGACAGGGTGACTGAGACCCAGTACTTC. Its protein is CASSKRDRVTETQYF.